This T cell receptor beta chain was recovered during a study of T cells in tuberculosis. Overall study context: T cells were selected with CD1B tetramers loaded with glucose monomycolate.

After thawing and overnight rest, PBMC were stained with GMM-loaded CD1B tetramer, viability dye and anti-CD3 for sorting. The CD1B tetramers carried C32 glucose monomycolate purified from Rhodococcus equi. Each donor contributed some 100,000 sorted tetramer-negative cells. The assay was immunoSEQ multiplex PCR, and TCRdb's table has in-frame clones only and misses some. The sample lists roughly 92,000 clones; approximately 90% were seen once. The CDR3 runs to 17 residues. Germline assignment: CDR1 SGHVS and CDR2 FQNEAQ. The V and J ends lost 2 bases and 2 bases, in that order; junction bases with no gene match: 6.

This TCR was recovered from an adult woman with latent tuberculosis. V and J are TRBV7-8 and TRBJ1-5, with TRBD1 identical over 10 bases. Sample: CD1b-GMM tetramer-negative cells sorted from PBMCs. The CDR3 is CASSLRVGQGRNQPQHF. The CDR3 coding sequence is TGTGCCAGCAGCTTAAGGGTGGGACAGGGGCGCAATCAGCCCCAGCATTTT. Together with reference TRBV7-8 and TRBJ1-5, the CDR3 gives the full variable domain: GAGVSQSPRYKVAKRGQDVALRCDPISGHVSLFWYQQALGQGPEFLTYFQNEAQLDKSGLPSDRFFAERPEGSVSTLKIQRTQQEDSAVYLCASSLRVGQGRNQPQHFGDGTRLSIL.